This TCR beta chain derives from a study of cytomegalovirus exposure and HLA in healthy donors. In the PCR, 60 Vbeta and 13 Jbeta primers were used. Method: immunoSEQ multiplex PCR; TCRdb's copy keeps in-frame clones and lacks some. The sample lists 130,000 to 150,000 clones, around 80% occurring once. Germline assignment: CDR1 SGHTA and CDR2 FQGNSA. Trimming cost V 1 base and J 5 bases, with 8 bases left between them. This CDR3 region has 14 residues. Sequencing was performed on PBMCs. This receptor was obtained from a woman in her 30s in good health and CMV-seronegative. The chain uses TRBV7-2 and TRBJ1-4; D is ambiguous. The CDR3 reads CASSLGGSNEKLFF. Written as DNA, the CDR3 is TGTGCCAGCAGCTTAGGCGGGAGCAATGAAAAACTGTTTTTT. The variable domain in full, with the rest retrieved from reference TRBV7-2 and TRBJ1-4, is GAGVSQSPSNKVTEKGKDVELRCDPISGHTALYWYRQSLGQGLEFLIYFQGNSAPDKSGLPSDRFSAERTGGSVSTLTIQRTQQEDSAVYLCASSLGGSNEKLFFGSGTQLSVL.